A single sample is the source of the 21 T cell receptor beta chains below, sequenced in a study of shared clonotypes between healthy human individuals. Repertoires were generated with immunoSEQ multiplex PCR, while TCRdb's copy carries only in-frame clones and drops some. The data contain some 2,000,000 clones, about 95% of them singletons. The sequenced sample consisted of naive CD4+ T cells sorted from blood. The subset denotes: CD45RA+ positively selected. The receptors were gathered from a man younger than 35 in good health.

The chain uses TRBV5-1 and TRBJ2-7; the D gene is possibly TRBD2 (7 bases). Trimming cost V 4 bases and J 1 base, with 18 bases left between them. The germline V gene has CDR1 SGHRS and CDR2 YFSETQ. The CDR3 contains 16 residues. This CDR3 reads CASSGTKGGVSYEQYF. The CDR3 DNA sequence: TGCGCCAGCAGCGGTACTAAAGGGGGGGTTTCCTACGAGCAGTACTTC.

This CDR3 reads CAGRGTTNEKLFF. In DNA, the CDR3 is TGTGCTGGGAGAGGAACAACTAATGAAAAACTGTTTTTT. This chain uses TRBV10-3 with TRBJ1-4; D gene unclear. In germline, CDR1 is ENHRY, CDR2 SYGVKD. The CDR3 spans 13 residues.

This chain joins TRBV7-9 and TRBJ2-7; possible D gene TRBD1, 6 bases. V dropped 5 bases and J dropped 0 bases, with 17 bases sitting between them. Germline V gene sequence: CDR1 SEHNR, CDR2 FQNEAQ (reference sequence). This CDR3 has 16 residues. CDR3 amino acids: CASSAMTGKSSYEQYF. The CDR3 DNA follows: TGTGCCAGCAGCGCAATGACAGGCAAAAGCTCCTACGAGCAGTACTTC.

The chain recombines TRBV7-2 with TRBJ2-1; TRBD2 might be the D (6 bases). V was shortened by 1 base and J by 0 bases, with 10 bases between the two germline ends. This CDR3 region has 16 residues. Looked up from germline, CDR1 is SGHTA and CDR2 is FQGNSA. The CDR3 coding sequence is TGTGCCAGCAGCTTAGACGGTAGCGGCTCCTACAATGAGCAGTTCTTC. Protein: CASSLDGSGSYNEQFF.

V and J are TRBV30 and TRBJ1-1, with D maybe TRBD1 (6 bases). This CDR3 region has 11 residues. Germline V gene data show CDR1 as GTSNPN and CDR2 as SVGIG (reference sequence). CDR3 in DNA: TGTGCTGGGGGCAGGGCCACTGAAGCTTTCTTT. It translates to CAGGRATEAFF.

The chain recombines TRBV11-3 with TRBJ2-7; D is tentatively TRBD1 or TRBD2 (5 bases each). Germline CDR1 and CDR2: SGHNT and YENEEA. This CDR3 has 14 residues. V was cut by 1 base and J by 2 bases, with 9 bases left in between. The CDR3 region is CASSLGGTPYEQYF. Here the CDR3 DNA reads TGTGCCAGCAGCTTAGGGGGGACCCCCTACGAGCAGTACTTC.

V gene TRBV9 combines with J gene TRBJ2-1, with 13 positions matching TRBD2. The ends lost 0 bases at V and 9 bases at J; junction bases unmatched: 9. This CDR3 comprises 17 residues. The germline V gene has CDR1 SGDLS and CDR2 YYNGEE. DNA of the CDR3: TGTGCCAGCAGCGTAGGGACTAGCGGGAGATTGAAGGGTGAGCAGTTCTTC. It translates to CASSVGTSGRLKGEQFF.

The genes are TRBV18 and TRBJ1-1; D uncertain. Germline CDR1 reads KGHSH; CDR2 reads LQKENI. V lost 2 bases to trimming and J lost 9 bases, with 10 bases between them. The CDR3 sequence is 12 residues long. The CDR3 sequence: CASSPEGFQAFF. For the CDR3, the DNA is TGTGCCAGCTCACCAGAGGGTTTTCAAGCTTTCTTT.

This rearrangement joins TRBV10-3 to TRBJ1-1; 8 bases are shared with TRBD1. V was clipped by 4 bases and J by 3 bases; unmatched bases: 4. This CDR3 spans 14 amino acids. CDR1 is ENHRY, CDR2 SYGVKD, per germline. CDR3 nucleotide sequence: TGTGCCATCAGTGCAGGGGGCTCGGACACTGAAGCTTTCTTT. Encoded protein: CAISAGGSDTEAFF.

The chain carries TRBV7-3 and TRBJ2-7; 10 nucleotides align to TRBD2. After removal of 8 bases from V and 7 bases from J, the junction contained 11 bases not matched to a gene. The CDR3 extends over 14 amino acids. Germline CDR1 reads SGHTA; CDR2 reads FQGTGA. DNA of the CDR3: TGTGCCAGCGCTAGCGGGGGTTCGAATCGAGAGCAGTACTTC. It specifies CASASGGSNREQYF.

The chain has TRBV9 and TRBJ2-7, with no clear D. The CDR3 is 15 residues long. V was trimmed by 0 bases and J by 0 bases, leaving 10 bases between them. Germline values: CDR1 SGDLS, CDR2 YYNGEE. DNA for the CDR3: TGTGCCAGCAGCGTAGATGGATCAACCTCCTACGAGCAGTACTTC. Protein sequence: CASSVDGSTSYEQYF.

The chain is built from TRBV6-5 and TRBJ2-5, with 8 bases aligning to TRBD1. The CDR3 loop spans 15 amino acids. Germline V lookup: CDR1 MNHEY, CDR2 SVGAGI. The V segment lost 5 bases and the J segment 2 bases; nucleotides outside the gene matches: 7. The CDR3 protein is CASSVGDRLQETQYF. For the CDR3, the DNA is TGTGCCAGCAGTGTCGGGGACAGGCTTCAAGAGACCCAGTACTTC.

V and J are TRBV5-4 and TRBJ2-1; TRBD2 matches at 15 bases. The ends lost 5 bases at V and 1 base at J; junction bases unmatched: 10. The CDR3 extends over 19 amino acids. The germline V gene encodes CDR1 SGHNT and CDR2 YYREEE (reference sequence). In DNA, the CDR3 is TGTGCCAGCAGGCTAGGACTAGCGGGGGGGCAGAGTTCCTACAATGAGCAGTTCTTC. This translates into CASRLGLAGGQSSYNEQFF.

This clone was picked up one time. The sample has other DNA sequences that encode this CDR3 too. The CDR3 sequence: CASSLVGGATDTQYF. DNA for the CDR3: TGCGCCAGCAGCTTGGTTGGCGGGGCCACAGATACGCAGTATTTT. This chain joins TRBV5-1 and TRBJ2-3; a possible D gene is TRBD2 (6 bases). Germline loops: CDR1 SGHRS, CDR2 YFSETQ. Trimming cost V 0 bases and J 2 bases, with 10 bases left between them. CDR3 length equals 15 residues.

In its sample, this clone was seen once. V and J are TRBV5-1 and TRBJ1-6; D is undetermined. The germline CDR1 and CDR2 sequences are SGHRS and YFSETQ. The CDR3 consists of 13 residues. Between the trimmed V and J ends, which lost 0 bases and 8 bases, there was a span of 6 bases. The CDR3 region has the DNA TGCGCCAGCAGCTTGGCCGAAGATTCACCCCTCCACTTT. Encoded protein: CASSLAEDSPLHF. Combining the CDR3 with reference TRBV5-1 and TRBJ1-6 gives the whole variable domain KAGVTQTPRYLIKTRGQQVTLSCSPISGHRSVSWYQQTPGQGLQFLFEYFSETQRNKGNFPGRFSGRQFSNSRSEMNVSTLELGDSALYLCASSLAEDSPLHFGNGTRLTVT.

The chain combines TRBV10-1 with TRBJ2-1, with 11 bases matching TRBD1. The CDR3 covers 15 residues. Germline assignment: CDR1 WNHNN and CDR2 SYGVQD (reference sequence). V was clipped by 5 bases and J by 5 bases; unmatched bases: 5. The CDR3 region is CASSSGTGGNNEQFF. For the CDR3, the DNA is TGCGCCAGCAGTTCCGGGACAGGGGGAAACAATGAGCAGTTCTTC.

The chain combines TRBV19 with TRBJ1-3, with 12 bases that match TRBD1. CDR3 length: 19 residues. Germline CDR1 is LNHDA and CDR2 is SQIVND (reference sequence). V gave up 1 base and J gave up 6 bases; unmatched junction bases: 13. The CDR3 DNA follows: TGTGCCAGTAGTATAGCCCCTAAGCCGGGACAGGGGGCTTTAAACACCATATATTTT. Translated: CASSIAPKPGQGALNTIYF.

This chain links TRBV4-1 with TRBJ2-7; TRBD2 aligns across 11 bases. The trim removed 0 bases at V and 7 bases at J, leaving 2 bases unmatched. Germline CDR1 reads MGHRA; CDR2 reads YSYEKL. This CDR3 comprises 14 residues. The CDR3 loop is CASSQDRLAGEQYF. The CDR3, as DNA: TGCGCCAGCAGCCAAGATCGACTAGCGGGGGAGCAGTACTTC.

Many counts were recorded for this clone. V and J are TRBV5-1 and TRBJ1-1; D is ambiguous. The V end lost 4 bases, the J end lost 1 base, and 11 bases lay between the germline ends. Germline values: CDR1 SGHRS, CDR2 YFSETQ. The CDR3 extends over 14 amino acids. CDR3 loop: CASSRDISNTEAFF. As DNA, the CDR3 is TGCGCCAGCAGCCGCGACATTTCGAACACTGAAGCTTTCTTT.

The CDR3 here is CASSLSPPQGNEQYF. CDR3 nucleotides: TGTGCCAGCAGTTTATCCCCCCCGCAGGGGAACGAGCAGTACTTC. This sequence joins TRBV27 and TRBJ2-7; possibly TRBD1 for D (6 bases). This CDR3 has 15 residues. Germline values: CDR1 MNHEY, CDR2 SMNVEV (reference sequence). The V and J ends lost 0 bases and 5 bases respectively, with 14 bases between them.

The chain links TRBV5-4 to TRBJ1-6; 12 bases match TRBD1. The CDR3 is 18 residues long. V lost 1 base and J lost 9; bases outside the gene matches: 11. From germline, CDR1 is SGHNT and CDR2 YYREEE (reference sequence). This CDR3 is CASSLSGQGASRVSPLHF. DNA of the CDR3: TGTGCCAGCAGCTTGTCGGGACAGGGGGCGTCAAGGGTTTCACCCCTCCACTTT.